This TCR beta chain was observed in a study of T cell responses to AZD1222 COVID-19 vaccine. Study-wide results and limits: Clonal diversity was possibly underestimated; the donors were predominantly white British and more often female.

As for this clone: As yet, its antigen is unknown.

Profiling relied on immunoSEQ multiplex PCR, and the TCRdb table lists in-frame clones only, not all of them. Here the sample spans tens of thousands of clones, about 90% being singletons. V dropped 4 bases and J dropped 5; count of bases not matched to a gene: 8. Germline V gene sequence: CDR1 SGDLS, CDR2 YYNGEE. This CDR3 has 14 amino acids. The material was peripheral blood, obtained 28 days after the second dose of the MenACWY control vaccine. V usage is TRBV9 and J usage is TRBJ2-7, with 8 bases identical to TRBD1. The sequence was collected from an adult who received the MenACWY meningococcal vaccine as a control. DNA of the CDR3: TGTGCCAGCAGCCGAATTACGACAGGGGACGAGCAGTACTTC. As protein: CASSRITTGDEQYF.